A single sample gave rise to the 32 T cell receptor beta chains below, sequenced in a study of T cell repertoires in cytomegalovirus infection. TCRdb ran MiXCR on the reads and lists one entry per CDR3 protein. The sample lists around 55,000 distinct CDR3 sequences, around 18% occurring once. These receptors' antigens are unknown. This specimen consisted of CD8+ T cells from cultured PBMCs, obtained from culture after CMV antigen stimulation. The source of these receptors is a human donor in good health (CMV status not recorded). Some clones in this sample may be carry-over from other donors' samples.

This clonotype was counted a few times. The chain links TRBV12-3 or TRBV12-4 to TRBJ2-3; D gene unclear. Trimming cost V 7 bases and J 7 bases, with 9 bases left between them. The CDR3 runs to 11 residues. In DNA form, the CDR3 reads TGTGCCAGCACTTCACGGAATACGCAGTATTTT. Encoded protein: CASTSRNTQYF.

The chain links TRBV7-9 to TRBJ2-7; 9 positions agree with TRBD1. Germline CDR1 SEHNR, CDR2 FQNEAQ (reference sequence). The CDR3 is 14 residues long. J was trimmed by 2 bases and V by 4 bases; bases with no gene match: 3. The CDR3, as DNA: TGTGCCAGCAGCTCCAGACAGGGGGCCTACGAGCAGTACTTC. It is translated as CASSSRQGAYEQYF.

This clonotype was counted only a few times. The chain is built from TRBV7-8 and TRBJ2-1, with unresolved D. This CDR3 has 15 amino acids. CDR1 is SGHVS, CDR2 FQNEAQ, per germline. The ends were cut back, 0 bases at V and 2 bases at J, with 8 bases in the middle. The DNA for the CDR3 is TGTGCCAGCAGCTTAGCATATTCCACCTACAATGAGCAGTTCTTC. Amino acids: CASSLAYSTYNEQFF.

This clonotype was observed many times. The chain has TRBV7-2 and TRBJ2-1; D call uncertain. Germline-derived CDR1 and CDR2 are SGHTA and FQGNSA. V shed 6 bases and J shed 1 base, with 10 bases lying between them. This CDR3 has 14 amino acids. DNA for the CDR3: TGTGCCAGCAGTTTCCTGGGGTCCTACAATGAGCAGTTCTTC. This encodes CASSFLGSYNEQFF.

This chain connects TRBV7-6 to TRBJ2-7, with D possibly being TRBD1 (5 bases). V lost 5 bases to trimming and J lost 7 bases, with 12 bases between them. Germline CDR1 SGHVS, CDR2 FNYEAQ. This CDR3 has 12 residues. In DNA form, the CDR3 reads TGTGCCAGCAGCCAGGGCCTTTGGGAGCAGTACTTC. It is translated as CASSQGLWEQYF.

This clonotype was seen a handful of times. The chain combines TRBV11-2 with TRBJ2-5; D not resolved. CDR3 size: 15 residues. Germline V gives CDR1 SGHAT, CDR2 FQNNGV. The V end was cut by 6 bases, the J end by 2 bases, with 16 bases between. The CDR3 DNA follows: TGTGCCAGCAGTTCAGTCCGGGCAGCACAAGAGACCCAGTACTTC. Its translation is CASSSVRAAQETQYF.

About this clonotype: A read error may produce the germline difference seen at one junction end. The rearrangement joins TRBV6-2 or TRBV6-3 to TRBJ2-1; unclear D gene. CDR1 is MNHEY, CDR2 SVGEGT, per germline. This CDR3 region has 13 residues. The CDR3 region has the DNA TGTGCAAGCAGTGCTACGAAGAGGAATGAGCAGTTCTTC. It encodes CASSATKRNEQFF.

The chain uses TRBV12-3 or TRBV12-4 and TRBJ2-7; the D is unclear. This CDR3 is 13 amino acids long. V was shortened by 6 bases and J by 3 bases, with 12 bases between the two germline ends. The CDR3 sequence: CASRVKGLYEQYF. CDR3 in DNA: TGTGCCAGCAGAGTGAAAGGGCTCTACGAGCAGTACTTC.

This clonotype was observed a few times. The chain couples TRBV6-5 to TRBJ2-7, with 8 nucleotides matching TRBD1. Germline CDR1 and CDR2: MNHEY and SVGAGI. This CDR3 is 13 amino acids long. After removal of 10 bases from V and 3 bases from J, the junction contained 8 bases not matched to a gene. The CDR3 loop is CATWDRRDYEQYF. The DNA of the CDR3 is TGTGCCACCTGGGACAGGCGTGACTACGAGCAGTACTTC.

This clonotype was seen a handful of times. The genes are TRBV19 and TRBJ1-2; 9 nucleotides agree with TRBD1. CDR3 length equals 13 residues. The germline gives CDR1 LNHDA, CDR2 SQIVND (reference sequence). V lost 6 bases to trimming and J lost 8 bases; unmatched junction nucleotides: 7. CDR3 sequence reads: CASRPGQGRGYTF. CDR3 bases: TGTGCCAGTAGACCGGGACAGGGACGAGGCTACACCTTC.

For the CDR3, the DNA is TGTGCCAGCAGTGACCGGAGGGGCTACAATGAGCAGTTCTTC. Its protein product is CASSDRRGYNEQFF. This chain links TRBV6-1 with TRBJ2-1; maybe TRBD2 (6 bases). Germline values: CDR1 MNHNS, CDR2 SASEGT. The CDR3 extends over 14 amino acids. The V end lost 3 bases, the J end lost 3 bases, and 9 bases lay between the germline ends.

This sequence joins TRBV20-1 and TRBJ2-1; 7 bases match TRBD2. Germline V gene data show CDR1 as DFQATT and CDR2 as SNEGSKA (reference sequence). This CDR3 is built from 11 residues. The V and J ends lost 6 bases and 7 bases, in that order; junction bases with no gene match: 3. The CDR3 nucleotides are TGCAGTGCCCCAGCGGGGAATGAGCAGTTCTTC. It codes for CSAPAGNEQFF.

This clonotype was counted between two and nine times. The chain has TRBV6-1 and TRBJ2-1, with D possibly TRBD2 on 6 matching bases. Germline V lookup: CDR1 MNHNS, CDR2 SASEGT. V dropped 6 bases and J dropped 5 bases, with 17 bases sitting between them. The CDR3 runs 15 residues. CDR3 DNA sequence: TGTGCCAGCAGGAGTGTCGGGACTGCGGACAATGAGCAGTTCTTC. As protein: CASRSVGTADNEQFF.

This chain links TRBV7-2 with TRBJ2-3; unclear D gene. The germline V gene encodes CDR1 SGHTA and CDR2 FQGNSA. V was pared by 1 base and J by 1 base, with 9 bases between. This CDR3 region has 15 residues. The CDR3 loop is CASSLVPRGTDTQYF. The DNA of the CDR3 is TGTGCCAGCAGCTTAGTTCCACGGGGCACAGATACGCAGTATTTT.

V gene TRBV4-2 combines with J gene TRBJ2-1, with unresolved D. In germline, CDR1 is LGHNA, CDR2 YNFKEQ. V was trimmed by 0 bases and J by 3 bases, leaving 12 bases between them. The CDR3 totals 16 residues. The CDR3 nucleotides are TGTGCCAGCAGCCAAGAGGCCTCCAAGGGCTACAATGAGCAGTTCTTC. Protein sequence: CASSQEASKGYNEQFF.

The genes are TRBV7-6 and TRBJ2-1; 7 bases fit TRBD2. This CDR3 region has 13 residues. CDR1 SGHVS and CDR2 FNYEAQ come from the germline V gene. The trim removed 5 bases at V and 8 bases at J, leaving 6 bases unmatched. CDR3 coding DNA: TGTGCCAGCAGCCGACGTGCGGGGGATGAGCAGTTCTTC. It codes for CASSRRAGDEQFF.

The chain uses TRBV6-2 or TRBV6-3 and TRBJ1-1; 7 bases align to TRBD1. With V trimmed by 4 bases and J by 1 base, 3 bases remained unmatched. The CDR3 is 14 residues long. From germline, CDR1 is MNHEY and CDR2 SVGEGT. CDR3 sequence reads: CASSSGTANTEAFF. In DNA, the CDR3 is TGTGCCAGCAGTTCCGGGACAGCGAACACTGAAGCTTTCTTT.

The chain couples TRBV7-2 to TRBJ2-3; D could derive from TRBD1 or TRBD2 (5 bases each). With 2 bases removed from V and 2 bases from J, the gap between germline ends came to 14 bases. The CDR3 covers 16 residues. The V gene's germline CDR1 is SGHTA and CDR2 FQGNSA. The CDR3 loop is CASSLFITGTTDTQYF. The CDR3 bases are TGTGCCAGCAGCTTATTTATAACGGGGACCACAGATACGCAGTATTTT.

The chain links TRBV27 to TRBJ2-7; no reliable D call. CDR3 size: 13 residues. V gave up 3 bases and J gave up 3 bases, with 9 bases separating them. Looked up from germline, CDR1 is MNHEY and CDR2 is SMNVEV (reference sequence). The CDR3 protein is CASSFGRVYEQYF. In nucleotides, the CDR3 is TGTGCCAGCAGTTTTGGCAGAGTCTACGAGCAGTACTTC.

This sequence joins TRBV27 and TRBJ2-1; 12 bases match TRBD2. The CDR3 contains 16 residues. Germline V gives CDR1 MNHEY, CDR2 SMNVEV (reference sequence). The V segment lost 0 bases and the J segment 4 bases; nucleotides outside the gene matches: 1. Here the CDR3 reads CASSLSGTSGYNEQFF. The DNA for the CDR3 is TGTGCCAGCAGTTTATCCGGGACTAGCGGGTACAATGAGCAGTTCTTC.

The chain joins TRBV7-6 to TRBJ1-5; D uncertain. Trimming stripped 5 bases from V and 2 bases from J, with 16 bases between. Germline V CDR1 and CDR2: SGHVS, FNYEAQ. The CDR3 has 16 amino acids. The CDR3 here is CASSPNPSEGNQPQHF. In DNA, the CDR3 is TGTGCCAGCAGCCCAAATCCTTCCGAAGGCAATCAGCCCCAGCATTTT. Full variable domain (rest looked up from reference TRBV7-6 and TRBJ1-5): GAGVSQSPRYKVTKRGQDVALRCDPISGHVSLYWYRQALGQGPEFLTYFNYEAQQDKSGLPNDRFSAERPEGSISTLTIQRTEQRDSAMYRCASSPNPSEGNQPQHFGDGTRLSIL.

This clonotype was detected only a few times. The rearrangement links TRBV7-2 to TRBJ2-7, with 7 bases identical to TRBD1. The CDR3 has 14 residues. Germline trimming cut 5 bases from V and 1 base from J; bases unmatched to any gene: 5. The V gene's germline CDR1 is SGHTA and CDR2 FQGNSA. The CDR3 DNA reads TGTGCCAGCAGCCCCCGGGACAGTTCCTACGAGCAGTACTTC. Encoded protein: CASSPRDSSYEQYF.

The chain carries TRBV13 and TRBJ1-3, with 7 bases that match TRBD1. This CDR3 is 14 amino acids long. The ends lost 2 bases at V and 5 bases at J; junction bases unmatched: 3. CDR1 and CDR2 (germline): PRHDT, FYEKMQ (reference sequence). The chain's CDR3 is CASSLRDRRNTIYF. In nucleotides, the CDR3 is TGTGCCAGCAGCTTAAGGGACAGAAGAAACACCATATATTTT. The variable domain in full, completed from reference TRBV13 and TRBJ1-3, reads AAGVIQSPRHLIKEKRETATLKCYPIPRHDTVYWYQQGPGQDPQFLISFYEKMQSDKGSIPDRFSAQQFSDYHSELNMSSLELGDSALYFCASSLRDRRNTIYFGEGSWLTVV.

The sample holds a few counts of this clonotype. The chain combines TRBV28 with TRBJ2-7; the D is unclear. This CDR3 is 11 amino acids long. Trimming stripped 1 base from V and 8 bases from J, with 6 bases between. Germline assignment: CDR1 MDHEN and CDR2 SYDVKM. The CDR3 region is CASSLSVKQYF. CDR3 coding DNA: TGTGCCAGCAGTTTATCAGTCAAGCAGTACTTC.

There are a few counts of this clonotype. The rearrangement joins TRBV3-1 to TRBJ2-4; unclear D gene. Per germline, CDR1 LGHDT and CDR2 YNNKEL (reference sequence). This CDR3 contains 14 residues. V shed 0 bases and J shed 6 bases, with 9 bases lying between them. The CDR3 coding sequence is TGTGCCAGCAGCCAAGATAGGGTGACAAACATTCAGTACTTC. Protein product: CASSQDRVTNIQYF.

V and J are TRBV7-9 and TRBJ2-1; TRBD2 agrees at 8 bases. The V segment lost 10 bases and the J segment 5 bases; nucleotides outside the gene matches: 10. This CDR3 has 14 amino acids. Germline CDR1 SEHNR, CDR2 FQNEAQ (reference sequence). Written as DNA, the CDR3 is TGTGCCATCGGGCGGGGGGCTGGCCACAATGAGCAGTTCTTC. Translated: CAIGRGAGHNEQFF.

The V and J genes are TRBV12-3 or TRBV12-4 and TRBJ1-4; no definite D call. The V end was cut by 2 bases, the J end by 12 bases, with 7 bases between. The length of the CDR3 is 11 residues. CDR3 loop: CASSLKRELFF. In nucleotides, the CDR3 is TGTGCCAGCAGTTTAAAACGTGAACTGTTTTTT.

The chain is built from TRBV6-2 or TRBV6-3 and TRBJ2-1; 7 bases are a match to TRBD1. Germline V gives CDR1 MNHEY, CDR2 SVGEGT. The CDR3 length is 15 residues. V dropped 6 bases and J dropped 0; count of bases not matched to a gene: 5. CDR3 sequence: CASSQTGSSYNEQFF. CDR3 coding DNA: TGTGCCAGCAGCCAGACAGGGAGCTCCTACAATGAGCAGTTCTTC.

This clonotype was seen a few times. V usage is TRBV7-8 and J usage is TRBJ2-1; 7 nucleotides agree with TRBD2. The CDR3 runs to 13 residues. In germline, CDR1 is SGHVS, CDR2 FQNEAQ. With 5 bases clipped from V and 2 bases from J, the junction kept 0 bases outside the gene matches. The CDR3 loop reads CASSRGAYNEQFF. The DNA for the CDR3 is TGTGCCAGCAGCCGGGGGGCCTACAATGAGCAGTTCTTC.

The V call is TRBV13, the J call TRBJ2-7; 7 nucleotides line up with TRBD1. The J segment lost 5 bases and the V segment lost 4 bases, leaving 5 bases of the junction unmatched. CDR3 size: 13 residues. Germline CDR1 reads PRHDT; CDR2 reads FYEKMQ (reference sequence). The CDR3 loop reads CASSSTGVDEQYF. The CDR3 DNA reads TGTGCCAGCAGCTCCACAGGGGTCGACGAGCAGTACTTC.

V is TRBV7-8 and J is TRBJ2-1; D not certain. The V end lost 5 bases, the J end lost 4 bases, and 12 bases lay between the germline ends. Germline assignment: CDR1 SGHVS and CDR2 FQNEAQ. CDR3 length equals 14 residues. The CDR3 here is CASSPRASYNEQFF. DNA of the CDR3: TGTGCCAGCAGCCCTCGAGCCTCTTACAATGAGCAGTTCTTC. Full variable domain (missing parts from reference TRBV7-8 and TRBJ2-1): GAGVSQSPRYKVAKRGQDVALRCDPISGHVSLFWYQQALGQGPEFLTYFQNEAQLDKSGLPSDRFFAERPEGSVSTLKIQRTQQEDSAVYLCASSPRASYNEQFFGPGTRLTVL.

The rearrangement uses TRBV4-2 and TRBJ1-1; unclear D gene. V was clipped by 0 bases and J by 5 bases, with 7 bases between them. Germline loops: CDR1 LGHNA, CDR2 YNFKEQ. The CDR3 totals 13 residues. CDR3 bases: TGTGCCAGCAGCCAAGATCCCGAAACTGAAGCTTTCTTT. As protein: CASSQDPETEAFF.